This T cell receptor (beta chain) was captured by sequencing in a study of blood T cell repertoires in COVID-19. About the study: T cells, B-cell-depleted T cells, or PBMCs supplied cDNA or gDNA.

As originally analysed: Cell counts per sample came from amplifying reference gene primers. Profiled with immunoSEQ multiplex PCR; TCRdb holds only in-frame clones, not every one. The DNA gave D and trimming, while V, J and clone size come from that table. The sample has tens of thousands of clones, about 83% seen once. Germline trimming cut 7 bases from V and 6 bases from J; bases unmatched to any gene: 6. Looked up from germline, CDR1 is SEHNR and CDR2 is FQNEAQ (reference sequence). This CDR3 is built from 14 residues. Sequencing input: peripheral blood. This receptor was obtained from a man between 45 and 60 years old with active COVID-19. This rearrangement joins TRBV7-9 to TRBJ2-1; 10 nucleotides align to TRBD2. CDR3 coding DNA: TGTGCCAGCACCCCGATAGCGGGGGGCAATGAGCAGTTCTTC. Protein sequence: CASTPIAGGNEQFF.